This TCR beta chain was captured in a study of blood T cells in healthy people across ages. PCR was performed a second time for about 6 to 11 cycles using a sample-barcoded 5' primer and a J-beta primer mix. A tag from a template-switch adaptor with 12 random nucleotides marked each cDNA molecule. TCRdb redid the calling of the 5' RACE reads with MiXCR, one entry per CDR3 protein. The sample records about 840,000 distinct CDR3 sequences, roughly 29% being singletons. V was shortened by 5 bases and J by 4 bases, with 16 bases between the two germline ends. CDR1 is MDHEN, CDR2 SYDVKM, per germline. The length of the CDR3 is 15 residues. The same sample was also used in a study of T cells of mothers and their children.

Source material: blood. The V gene is TRBV28, the J gene TRBJ2-3; possible D gene TRBD1, 6 bases. The sequence was obtained from a woman aged 40 to 49 in good health. CDR3 loop: CASSAPGTRADTQYF. CDR3 nucleotide sequence: TGTGCCAGCAGTGCCCCGGGGACAAGGGCAGATACGCAGTATTTT.